This T cell receptor (beta chain) emerged from a study of beta chain features in type 1 diabetes. Investigators reverse transcribed all isolated RNA, so they sequenced expressed TCRB transcripts. TCRdb's table, derived via immunoSEQ multiplex PCR, lists solely in-frame clones and lacks some. Of around 690,000 clones detected, around 12% appear once; the ten largest clones hold 0.09% to 0.15%. From germline, CDR1 is LGHNA and CDR2 YNFKEQ. CDR3 length equals 15 residues. V shed 4 bases and J shed 4 bases, with 14 bases lying between them. Whole-study findings and limits: When cDNA is sequenced, cells with high TCR expression could be over-represented. VDJ junctions from patients with type 1 diabetes contained fewer insertions and more deletions. Type 1 diabetes patients showed a moderate but significant shortening of TCRB CDR3s in all four CD4+ subsets.

In regard to this clone: Its target is not known.

The TCR was taken from a man aged 25-40 years with type 1 diabetes. This chain links TRBV4-2 with TRBJ2-1, with D hard to call. Sequences were obtained from naive CD4+ T cells from blood. The CDR3 DNA reads TGTGCCAGCAGCCCAGCGACCAACTCTTACAATGAGCAGTTCTTC. It specifies CASSPATNSYNEQFF.